This T cell receptor (beta chain) was sequenced in a study of T cell responses to AZD1222 COVID-19 vaccine. Study results and caveats: CD4 TCRs covered the whole spike, strongest at regions 160-218 and 743-854. Unmutated variant regions are reportedly the target of nearly half of TCRs that are spike-specific.

The CDR3 consists of 13 residues. Trimming took off 5 bases at V and 6 bases at J, with 11 bases between the two ends. CDR1 is SEHNR and CDR2 is FQNEAQ in the germline V gene (reference sequence). Note on this clone: Its antigen is not identified.

Clones were read by immunoSEQ multiplex PCR, and TCRdb kept only the in-frame ones, dropping some. There are about 110,000 clones in the sample; approximately 86% occur only once, and roughly 5% lies in the top ten. The chain has TRBV7-9 and TRBJ1-5; tentatively, D is TRBD1 (5 bases). The sequenced sample was peripheral blood, obtained on day 0 of AZD1222 vaccination. The TCR sequence derives from an adult in good health. CDR3 in amino acids: CASSRGAAQPQHF. CDR3 sequence (DNA): TGTGCCAGCAGCCGGGGCGCCGCTCAGCCCCAGCATTTT.